This TCR beta chain derives from a study of Ad26.COV2.S vaccination and SARS-CoV-2 variants (dated by TCRdb to 2020 to 2023). The study in broad terms: Vaccine-arm donors were drawn from COV1001, a multicentre, randomized, double-blind, placebo-controlled phase I-IIa trial of Ad26.COV2.S in healthy adults. Investigators did not know the trial group allocation while performing experiments and assessing outcomes. A total of some 30 samples were included in the TCR-sequenced set, comprising around 20 Ad26.COV2.S vaccine recipients, 5 placebo recipients and 8 SARS-CoV-2 convalescent individuals. Sequencing of the TCRbeta repertoire served to evaluate the specificity and breadth of SARS-CoV-2-reactive T cell receptors following Ad26.COV2.S vaccination. Dosing of Ad26.COV2.S was intramuscular, at either 5x10^10 or 1x10^11 viral particles, delivered as one shot or as two shots spaced 56 days apart. Trial participants were randomized into five groups of five: low-dose or high-dose Ad26.COV2.S given once or twice, or placebo on both occasions.

The treatment or condition label here, explained by the study, means: 19 received Ad26.COV2.S at low or high dose, single or two shots; 5 received placebo; per-sample allocation not given. For vaccine and placebo recipients, repertoires were sequenced using samples collected on day 63 after the first injection. Cohort 1b enrolled about two dozen adults aged 18-55 years at a single site in Boston, USA, between 29 July and 7 August 2020. Ad26.COV2.S was a replication-incompetent adenovirus type 26 vector that expressed a prefusion-stabilized SARS-CoV-2 spike protein derived from the original Wuhan strain. Comment on this clone: This receptor's antigen is unknown. Per-nucleotide qualities are absent, and no much larger clonotype sits a single base away.

General conclusions and limits of the study: Substantial breadth of spike-specific CD8+ and CD4+ T cell responses was reported after vaccination. Non-spike TCR breadth was comparable between vaccine and placebo recipients, consistent with the vaccine containing only spike. Comparing responses between vaccine doses or regimens was not something the study was powered to do. It was noted by the authors that total T cell responses may have been underestimated by the TCR breadth and depth analyses. Spike-specific TCR breadth was higher in Ad26.COV2.S recipients than in placebo recipients (P = 0.0014).

TCRbeta CDR3 regions were sequenced with the immunoSEQ Assay. After extraction, genomic DNA underwent amplification by bias-controlled multiplex PCR, followed by high-throughput sequencing. The study's own analysis went as follows. To quantify the absolute abundance of every unique TCRbeta CDR3 region, sequences were collapsed and filtered. T cell fraction was estimated by normalizing TCRbeta template counts to usable DNA, which was measured by amplifying reference genes present in all nucleated cells. Repertoire TCRs were annotated as SARS-CoV-2-specific when V gene, CDR3 amino acid sequence and J gene were exactly matched to a known reactive TCR set. The reference SARS-CoV-2 TCR set was derived from MIRA and filtered for enrichment in COVID-19-positive ImmuneCODE repertoires, a step that removed public or cross-reactive TCRs. Based on the MIRA antigens, annotated TCRs were further analysed at the level of specific ORF or position within ORF. Breadth was defined as the number of annotated unique rearrangements divided by the total number of unique productive rearrangements, and depth was defined as the summed frequency of the annotated unique rearrangements. Two-sided Wilcoxon rank-sum tests were applied when comparing TCR breadth between groups. TCRdb carries this immuneACCESS record with in-frame sequences only. Its versions omit some clonotypes, under half of them owing to an unresolved V gene in the studies checked, with the rest unexplained. V and J calls plus clone size are reproduced from that table; the DNA served to infer D and trimming. Within this sample are a few hundred thousand clones, with around 87% of them counted one time only. The ten largest account for more than 2.5% of the sample.

The germline V gene gives CDR1 as SQVTM and CDR2 as ANQGSEA. The junction shows trimming of 4 bases on V and 2 bases on J, plus 12 bases between the germline ends. Inclusive of the bounding cysteine and phenylalanine, the CDR3 is 13 residues long. CDR3 DNA only is kept here, 39 bases in frame from base 1. The TCR originated in a person aged 18-65 years who received the Ad26.COV2.S COVID-19 vaccine or a placebo. The chain is assembled from TRBV29-1 and TRBJ2-7, with TRBD1 tentatively as D gene (5 bases match). Sample: peripheral blood, taken in a trial of Ad26.COV2.S vaccine versus placebo. Read as DNA, the sequence is TGCAGCGTTGTTCGGCAGGGTACCTACGAGCAGTACTTC. It translates as CSVVRQGTYEQYF.